This T cell receptor (beta chain) emerged from a study of T cell responses to AZD1222 COVID-19 vaccine (dated by TCRdb to about 2021). In the study overall: A total of under 250 trial participants underwent TCR sequencing, of whom roughly 210 had received two doses of AZD1222 and around 25 had received two doses of the MenACWY control vaccine. Trial participants were enrolled by age into 18-55, 56-69 and 70-plus year subgroups, with around 150, 28 and 57 TCR-sequenced participants respectively.

In the paper's terms, the time point label means: about 28 days (+/-7) after the second vaccine dose. The treatment or condition label for this specimen denotes: meningococcal conjugate vaccine given as trial control. Vaccinee samples came from UK trials COV001 and COV002, including a single-blind randomized controlled phase 2/3 trial of AZD1222 (ChAdOx1 nCoV-19) in healthy adults. For TCRbeta chain sequencing, PBMC samples were collected from trial participants at day 0 and at day 28 after the second dose. To note about this clone: What this receptor recognizes is not known. At one end the junction does not follow the germline gene, possibly because of a read error.

The CDR3 regions of human TCRbeta chains were analyzed by immunosequencing. The study's processing was this. Repertoire TCRs were checked for matches against a reference library of SARS-CoV-2-specific TCRs that had been generated using the MIRA antigen-specificity platform. Breadth was defined as the fraction of unique TCRs that were SARS-CoV-2-associated, and depth was defined as the fraction of total T cells that were SARS-CoV-2-associated. Using the MIRA data, each spike-specific TCR was mapped to the spike region that the TCR reacts to and placed in a CD4 or CD8 class. Log10-transformed breadth and depth values were compared by one-way ANOVA with Sidak's multiple comparisons tests. The source is immuneACCESS, and TCRdb retained only in-frame sequences with V and J called. Part of the clones is not carried over; for the studies checked, unresolved V genes explain less than half of this, and the remainder is unexplained. The V and J calls and clone size are taken from that table; D and trimming were inferred from the DNA. The sample table contains 200,000 to 250,000 clones; only one count was recorded for 94% of them. The leading ten clones occupy over 1.5% of the sample.

Including the terminal cysteine and phenylalanine, the CDR3 comprises 16 residues. The read is trimmed to its CDR3 DNA, 48 bases read in frame from base 1. CDR1 and CDR2 are drawn from the germline V gene: SGHAT, FQNNGV. Study-level results and caveats: Epitopes outside the regions mutated in the B.1.351 and B.1.1.7 variants were reportedly recognized by nearly half of the unique spike-specific TCRs. Most participants were white British and females outnumbered males, and the authors suggested that clonal diversity may have been underestimated. The whole spike protein was spanned by vaccine-associated CD4 TCRs, and dominant responses were seen in regions 160-218 and 743-854. Conclusions about previously exposed vaccinees are limited, since just a handful of AZD1222 recipients were seropositive for SARS-CoV-2 at baseline. Because no day 14 peak-response samples were available, the repertoires could be characterized only after the peak T cell response. A significant rise in spike-specific TCR breadth and depth was observed after two AZD1222 doses relative to day 0 and relative to MenACWY recipients. In the small 56-69-year group, the increase in depth fell short of significance, most likely because of low power.

The source material was peripheral blood, sampled 28 days after the second dose of the MenACWY control vaccine. The V gene is TRBV11-2 and the J gene is TRBJ2-1; the D gene assignment is ambiguous. This TCR was recovered from an adult who received the MenACWY meningococcal vaccine as a control. CDR3 protein: CASSSAQSTGYSEQFF. Here is the DNA: TGTGCCAGCAGCTCGGCCCAGTCGACTGGATACAGTGAGCAGTTCTTC.